This record covers a single T cell receptor beta chain. Antigen: not known. This CDR3 is 18 amino acids long. CDR1 DFQATT and CDR2 SNEGSKA come from the germline V gene (reference sequence). These data belong to a study of CXCR3-negative and CXCR3-positive naive CD8 T cells. Through 5' RACE with UMI labels, the TRB cDNA libraries were prepared. TCRdb re-called the 5' RACE reads; one entry per CDR3 protein, DNA not given. The data include around 40,000 distinct CDR3 sequences; the top ten clones carry over 12%. Study conclusions and caveats: Naive cells that were CXCR3-negative or CXCR3-positive used TRBV-TRBJ genes alike, while memory cells diverged.

The source is a human donor in good health. Some clones in this sample may be carry-over from other donors' samples. The material sequenced was memory CD8+ T cells from blood. The J gene is TRBJ2-5, the V gene TRBV20-1; TCRdb proposes TRBD1, but this gene call is untestable without DNA. CDR3 protein: CSAPLTGAGGGFKGTQYF.